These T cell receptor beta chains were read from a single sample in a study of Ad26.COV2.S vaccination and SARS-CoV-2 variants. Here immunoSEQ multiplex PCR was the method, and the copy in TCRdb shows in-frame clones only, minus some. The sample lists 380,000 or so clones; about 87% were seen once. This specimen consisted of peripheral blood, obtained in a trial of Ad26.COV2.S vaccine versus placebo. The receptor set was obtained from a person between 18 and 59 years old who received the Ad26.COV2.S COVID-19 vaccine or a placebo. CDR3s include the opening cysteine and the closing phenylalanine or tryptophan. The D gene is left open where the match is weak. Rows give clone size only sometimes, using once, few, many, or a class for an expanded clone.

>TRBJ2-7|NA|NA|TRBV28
CASPPSRGVVDYEQYF
TGTGCCAGCCCCCCAAGTAGAGGGGTAGTCGATTACGAGCAGTACTTC
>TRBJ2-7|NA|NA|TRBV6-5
CASTTGSYEQYF
TGTGCCAGCACTACAGGGAGCTACGAGCAGTACTTC
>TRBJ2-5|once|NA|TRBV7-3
CASRGQETETQYF
TGTGCCAGCAGGGGGCAGGAGACGGAGACCCAGTACTTC
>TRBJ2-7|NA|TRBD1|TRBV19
CASSPGTASYEQYF
TGTGCCAGTAGTCCCGGGACAGCTTCCTACGAGCAGTACTTC
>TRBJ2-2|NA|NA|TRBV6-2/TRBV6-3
CASSYSQGLHTGELFF
TGTGCCAGCAGTTACTCACAGGGTCTTCACACCGGGGAGCTGTTTTTT
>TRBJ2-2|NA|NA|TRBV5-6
CASSLWVGELFF
TGTGCCAGCAGCTTGTGGGTCGGGGAGCTGTTTTTT
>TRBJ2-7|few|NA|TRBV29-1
CSVSPGQPNEQYF
TGCAGCGTATCCCCGGGACAACCGAATGAGCAGTACTTC
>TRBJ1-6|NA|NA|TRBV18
CASSAKTAERSPLHF
TGTGCCAGCTCAGCTAAGACAGCTGAGCGTTCACCCCTCCACTTT
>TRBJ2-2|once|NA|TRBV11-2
CASSLWMNTGELFF
TGTGCCAGCAGCTTATGGATGAACACCGGGGAGCTGTTTTTT
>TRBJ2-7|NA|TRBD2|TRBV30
CAWSGGLAGGEQYF
TGTGCCTGGAGTGGGGGACTAGCGGGAGGCGAGCAGTACTTC
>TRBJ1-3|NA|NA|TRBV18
CASSPLGGETGNTIYF
TGTGCCAGCTCACCCCTTGGAGGGGAAACTGGAAACACCATATATTTT
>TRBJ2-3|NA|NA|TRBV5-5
CASSLVHSSTDTQYF
TGTGCCAGCAGCCTGGTACACAGTAGCACAGATACGCAGTATTTT
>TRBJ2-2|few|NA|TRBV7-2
CASSLTDGELFF
TGTGCCAGCAGCTTAACAGACGGGGAGCTGTTTTTT
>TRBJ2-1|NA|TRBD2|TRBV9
CASSGLRVAGGTDEQFF
TGTGCCAGCAGCGGATTACGAGTAGCGGGAGGGACGGATGAGCAGTTCTTC
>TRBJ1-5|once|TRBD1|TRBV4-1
CASSPIQGAGQPQHF
TGCGCCAGCAGCCCCATACAGGGGGCCGGGCAGCCCCAGCATTTT
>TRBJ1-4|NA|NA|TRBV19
CATRDTFSHNEKLFF
TGTGCCACTCGGGACACCTTCTCTCATAATGAAAAACTGTTTTTT
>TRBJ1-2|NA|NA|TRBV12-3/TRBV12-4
CASNTNYGHTF
TGTGCCAGCAACACAAACTATGGCCACACCTTC
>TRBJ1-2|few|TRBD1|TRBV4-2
CASSLLPSRGLHGYTF
TGTGCCAGCAGCCTACTCCCCAGCAGGGGGCTTCATGGCTACACCTTC
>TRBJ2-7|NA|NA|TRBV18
CASSPQGPGPYEQYF
TGTGCCAGCTCACCTCAGGGACCCGGACCCTACGAGCAGTACTTC
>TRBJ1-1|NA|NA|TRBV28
CASSLGLNTEAFF
TGTGCCAGCTCCTTAGGACTGAACACTGAAGCTTTCTTT
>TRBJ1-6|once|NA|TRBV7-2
CASSLVVRTGSYNSPLHF
TGTGCCAGCAGCTTAGTTGTCCGAACAGGGTCCTATAATTCACCCCTCCACTTT
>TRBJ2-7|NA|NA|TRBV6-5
CASTPSQGPRHEQYF
TGTGCCAGCACTCCTTCCCAGGGCCCCCGCCACGAGCAGTACTTC
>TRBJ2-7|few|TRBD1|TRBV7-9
CASSLVRDRGGEQYF
TGTGCCAGCAGCTTAGTGAGGGACAGGGGTGGAGAGCAGTACTTC
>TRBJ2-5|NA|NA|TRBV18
CASSPYQETQYF
TGTGCCAGCTCACCGTACCAAGAGACCCAGTACTTC
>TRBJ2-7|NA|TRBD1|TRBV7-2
CASSLTGAGQGFYEQYF
TGTGCCAGCAGCTTAACGGGGGCGGGACAGGGTTTTTACGAGCAGTACTTC
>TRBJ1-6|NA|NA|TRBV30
CAWSVGRTFYSSYNSPLHF
TGTGCCTGGAGTGTAGGGAGGACGTTTTATAGCTCCTATAATTCACCCCTCCACTTT
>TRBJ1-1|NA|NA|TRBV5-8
CASSFTEAFF
TGTGCCAGCAGCTTCACTGAAGCTTTCTTT
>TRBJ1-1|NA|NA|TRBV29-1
CSVEDVSGEAFF
TGCAGCGTTGAAGATGTATCGGGGGAAGCTTTCTTT
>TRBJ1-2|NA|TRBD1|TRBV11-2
CASSLGTGSQRANYGYTF
TGTGCCAGCAGTCTGGGGACAGGGAGCCAGCGGGCCAACTATGGCTACACCTTC
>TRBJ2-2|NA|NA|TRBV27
CASSSWLVGTGELFF
TGTGCCAGCAGTTCATGGCTAGTTGGCACCGGGGAGCTGTTTTTT
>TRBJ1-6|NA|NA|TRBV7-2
CASSFGQSFNSPLHF
TGTGCCAGCAGCTTCGGACAGTCCTTTAATTCACCCCTCCACTTT
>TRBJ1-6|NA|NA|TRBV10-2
CASRAERNSPLHF
TGCGCCAGCAGGGCAGAAAGGAATTCACCCCTCCACTTT
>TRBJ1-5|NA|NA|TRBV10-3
CAISDRDNNQPQHF
TGTGCCATCAGTGATCGGGACAACAATCAGCCCCAGCATTTT
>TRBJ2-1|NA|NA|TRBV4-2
CASSQDRYEQFF
TGTGCCAGCAGCCAAGATCGGTATGAGCAGTTCTTC
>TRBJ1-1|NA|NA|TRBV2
CASSEGGAGSLMNTEAFF
TGTGCCAGCAGTGAAGGCGGGGCGGGCAGCCTCATGAACACTGAAGCTTTCTTT
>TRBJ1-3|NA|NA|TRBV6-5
CASTFGNTIYF
TGTGCCAGCACCTTTGGAAACACCATATATTTT
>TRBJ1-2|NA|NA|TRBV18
CASSQVKRGGDGYTF
TGTGCCAGCTCACAGGTCAAAAGGGGGGGCGATGGCTACACCTTC
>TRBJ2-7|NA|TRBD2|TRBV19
CASSPFLGRGDSSYEQYF
TGTGCCAGTAGTCCTTTTTTGGGGAGGGGTGATAGCTCCTACGAGCAGTACTTC
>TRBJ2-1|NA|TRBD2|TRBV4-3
CASGIAGLGYNEQFF
TGCGCCAGCGGGATAGCGGGCCTGGGATACAATGAGCAGTTCTTC
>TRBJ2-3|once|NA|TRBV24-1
CATSDPRSSGDTQYF
TGTGCCACCAGTGATCCCCGGTCTTCTGGTGATACGCAGTATTTT
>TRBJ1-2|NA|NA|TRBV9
CASSVGRVEGRGYTF
TGTGCCAGCAGCGTAGGTCGGGTCGAAGGACGTGGCTACACCTTC
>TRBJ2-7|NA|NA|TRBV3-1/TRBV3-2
CASSQVVSEQYF
TGTGCCAGCAGCCAAGTCGTTAGCGAGCAGTACTTC
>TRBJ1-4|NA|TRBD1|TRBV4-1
CASSQFPGQGNEKLFF
TGCGCCAGCAGCCAATTTCCGGGACAGGGTAATGAAAAACTGTTTTTT
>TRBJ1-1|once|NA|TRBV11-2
CASSVMTVNTEAFF
TGTGCCAGCAGCGTAATGACAGTGAACACTGAAGCTTTCTTT
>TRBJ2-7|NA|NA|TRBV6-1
CASSERRWGAVYEQYF
TGTGCCAGCAGTGAAAGGAGGTGGGGGGCTGTATACGAGCAGTACTTC
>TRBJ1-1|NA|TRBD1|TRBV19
CASSNLPGQANTEAFF
TGTGCCAGTAGCAACCTCCCGGGACAGGCGAACACTGAAGCTTTCTTT
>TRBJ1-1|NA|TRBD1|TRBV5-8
CASSLGQGWNTEAFF
TGTGCCAGCAGCTTGGGACAGGGTTGGAACACTGAAGCTTTCTTT
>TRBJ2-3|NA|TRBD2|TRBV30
CAWDLAGGVTATQYF
TGTGCCTGGGACCTAGCGGGGGGGGTAACTGCTACGCAGTATTTT
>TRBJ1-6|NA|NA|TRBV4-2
CASSQETNNSPLHF
TGTGCCAGCAGCCAAGAGACAAATAATTCACCCCTCCACTTT
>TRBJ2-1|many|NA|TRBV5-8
CASSLDIGLYNEQFF
TGTGCCAGCAGCTTAGATATAGGTCTCTACAATGAGCAGTTCTTC
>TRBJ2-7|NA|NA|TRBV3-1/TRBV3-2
CATQDSYEQYF
TGTGCCACTCAGGACTCCTACGAGCAGTACTTC